This T cell receptor (beta chain) was identified during a study of blood T cells in healthy people across ages. This clonotype was detected ten times or more. Antigen specificity is unknown. A sample-barcoded 5' primer and a J-beta primer mix were used in a second PCR of roughly 7 to 11 cycles. MiXCR, run by TCRdb on the 5' RACE reads, gives a single entry per CDR3 protein. This table has hundreds of thousands of distinct CDR3 sequences, less than 40% appearing once. Notes on the study in general: It was not possible, with unsorted PBMCs, to conclusively compare naive and antigen-experienced cells.

Germline V gene data show CDR1 as SNHLY and CDR2 as FYNNEI. The length of the CDR3 is 14 residues. V was trimmed by 3 bases and J by 6 bases, leaving 12 bases between them. The gene calls are TRBV2 and TRBJ2-1, with no clear D. This TCR came from a woman aged 80 or over in good health. The sample consisted of blood. CDR3: CASSDGPLTNEQFF. Written as DNA, the CDR3 is TGTGCCAGCAGTGATGGGCCGCTCACCAATGAGCAGTTCTTC. Together with reference TRBV2 and TRBJ2-1, the CDR3 gives the full variable domain: EPEVTQTPSHQVTQMGQEVILRCVPISNHLYFYWYRQILGQKVEFLVSFYNNEISEKSEIFDDQFSVERPDGSNFTLKIRSTKLEDSAMYFCASSDGPLTNEQFFGPGTRLTVL.